Each of the 13 T cell receptor beta chains below was sequenced from the same sample in a study of blood T cell repertoires in COVID-19. Assay used: immunoSEQ multiplex PCR; TCRdb lists only in-frame clones, some missing. The top ten hold less than 0.9% of the sample, which has 240,000 or so clones, about 87% seen once. The sample consisted of PBMCs or T cells enriched from blood (not recorded which). These receptors were taken from a man aged 50-59 years who had been exposed to COVID-19.

The chain recombines TRBV12-3 or TRBV12-4 with TRBJ1-2; perhaps TRBD1 as D (5 bases). Trimming removed 3 bases from V and 7 bases from J, with 12 bases in between. This CDR3 is built from 13 residues. CDR3 sequence (DNA): TGTGCCAGCAGTTTGGGGCTTTTGGGTGGCTACACCTTC. Encoded protein: CASSLGLLGGYTF.

The gene calls are TRBV9 and TRBJ2-3; 7 nucleotides match TRBD1. Trimming cost V 4 bases and J 3 bases; bases outside gene matches: 8. CDR1 SGDLS and CDR2 YYNGEE come from the germline V gene. The CDR3 loop spans 15 amino acids. Here the CDR3 reads CASSSRRGQTDTQYF. In nucleotides, the CDR3 is TGTGCCAGCAGCAGTAGAAGGGGGCAGACAGATACGCAGTATTTT. Filled out from reference TRBV9 and TRBJ2-3, the complete variable domain reads DSGVTQTPKHLITATGQRVTLRCSPRSGDLSVYWYQQSLDQGLQFLIQYYNGEERAKGNILERFSAQQFPDLHSELNLSSLELGDSALYFCASSSRRGQTDTQYFGPGTRLTVL.

The chain recombines TRBV19 with TRBJ1-5; 8 positions match TRBD1. The CDR3 runs 16 residues. With 5 bases clipped from V and 2 bases from J, the junction kept 8 bases outside the gene matches. Germline CDR1 is LNHDA and CDR2 is SQIVND (reference sequence). This chain's CDR3 is CASSDRGVKGNQPQHF. CDR3 bases: TGTGCCAGTAGTGACAGGGGAGTGAAGGGCAATCAGCCCCAGCATTTT. Full variable domain (rest looked up from reference TRBV19 and TRBJ1-5): DGGITQSPKYLFRKEGQNVTLSCEQNLNHDAMYWYRQDPGQGLRLIYYSQIVNDFQKGDIAEGYSVSREKKESFPLTVTSAQKNPTAFYLCASSDRGVKGNQPQHFGDGTRLSIL.

In this sample, this clone turned up once. The J gene is TRBJ1-2, the V gene TRBV29-1; 7 bases line up with TRBD1. This CDR3 spans 18 amino acids. V shed 4 bases, J shed 2 bases, and the junction held 19 bases outside the gene matches. CDR1 and CDR2 (germline): SQVTM, ANQGSEA. CDR3 sequence reads: CSVGRVFSHRGANYGYTF. The CDR3 nucleotides are TGCAGCGTTGGGCGGGTGTTTTCTCACAGGGGTGCCAACTATGGCTACACCTTC. The whole variable domain, remainder taken from reference TRBV29-1 and TRBJ1-2, is SAVISQKPSRDICQRGTSLTIQCQVDSQVTMMFWYRQQPGQSLTLIATANQGSEATYESGFVIDKFPISRPNLTFSTLTVSNMSPEDSSIYLCSVGRVFSHRGANYGYTFGSGTRLTVV.

This chain joins TRBV6-5 and TRBJ2-1; 8 nucleotides agree with TRBD2. Germline trimming cut 8 bases from V and 3 bases from J; bases unmatched to any gene: 3. Germline CDR1 is MNHEY and CDR2 is SVGAGI. There are 13 residues in the CDR3. CDR3 sequence reads: CASGSGGYNEQFF. DNA of the CDR3: TGTGCCAGCGGCAGCGGGGGCTACAATGAGCAGTTCTTC.

The V gene is TRBV2, the J gene TRBJ1-5; a weak D match, TRBD1 (5 bases). Germline V gives CDR1 SNHLY, CDR2 FYNNEI. V lost 2 bases and J 6 bases, leaving 11 bases between the germline ends. The CDR3 spans 14 residues. CDR3: CASSEQGEGQPQHF. CDR3 nucleotides: TGTGCCAGCAGTGAACAAGGGGAAGGTCAGCCCCAGCATTTT. The variable domain in full, with the rest retrieved from reference TRBV2 and TRBJ1-5, is EPEVTQTPSHQVTQMGQEVILRCVPISNHLYFYWYRQILGQKVEFLVSFYNNEISEKSEIFDDQFSVERPDGSNFTLKIRSTKLEDSAMYFCASSEQGEGQPQHFGDGTRLSIL.

The chain carries TRBV11-3 and TRBJ1-5; D is uncertain. V was clipped by 3 bases and J by 0 bases, with 3 bases between them. The CDR3 runs to 13 residues. Per the germline V gene, CDR1 is SGHNT and CDR2 is YENEEA. CDR3 in DNA: TGTGCCAGCAGCTTTAGTAGCAATCAGCCCCAGCATTTT. Protein sequence: CASSFSSNQPQHF.

CDR3 loop: CASSYSGQGDQPQHF. The DNA for the CDR3 is TGTGCCAGCAGTTACTCGGGACAGGGGGATCAGCCCCAGCATTTT. The chain joins TRBV6-5 to TRBJ1-5; the match to TRBD1 covers 11 bases. The germline CDR1 and CDR2 sequences are MNHEY and SVGAGI. The CDR3 totals 15 residues. Trimming at V came to 0 bases and at J to 5 bases, leaving 0 bases not matched to a gene.

The chain carries TRBV4-1 and TRBJ2-2; D ambiguous. V was clipped by 0 bases and J by 5 bases, with 10 bases between them. Per germline, CDR1 MGHRA and CDR2 YSYEKL. There are 15 residues in the CDR3. CDR3 in amino acids: CASSQEVAETGELFF. CDR3 nucleotides: TGCGCCAGCAGCCAAGAAGTTGCAGAAACCGGGGAGCTGTTTTTT.

CDR3 nucleotides: TGTGCCAGCACGATGGACAGGGTGAGAGAAAAACTGTTTTTT. It specifies CASTMDRVREKLFF. The chain links TRBV28 to TRBJ1-4, with 8 bases identical to TRBD1. Germline trimming cut 7 bases from V and 8 bases from J; bases unmatched to any gene: 9. The germline gives CDR1 MDHEN, CDR2 SYDVKM. The CDR3 is made up of 14 amino acids.

The chain couples TRBV9 to TRBJ2-1, with a possible D match to TRBD2 (5 bases). The germline CDR1 and CDR2 sequences are SGDLS and YYNGEE. CDR3 length: 15 amino acids. V lost 6 bases and J 0 bases, leaving 13 bases between the germline ends. Here the CDR3 reads CASNPVGGSYNEQFF. The CDR3 DNA is TGTGCCAGCAACCCGGTAGGAGGCTCCTACAATGAGCAGTTCTTC.

The sample holds one count of this clone. The V and J genes are TRBV5-1 and TRBJ2-3; D is possibly TRBD1 (7 bases). Looked up from germline, CDR1 is SGHRS and CDR2 is YFSETQ. V was trimmed by 4 bases and J by 6 bases, leaving 30 bases between them. The CDR3 runs to 19 residues. The CDR3 DNA reads TGCGCCAGCAGCGTCGGACAGGCGGGGTCCTCTGTCTACGGGGATACGCAGTATTTT. It specifies CASSVGQAGSSVYGDTQYF.

The chain links TRBV27 to TRBJ2-7; 14 nucleotides align to TRBD2. This CDR3 is 17 amino acids long. The junction had 4 bases not matched to a gene; V was cut back by 3 bases and J by 0 bases. CDR1 and CDR2 from the germline V gene are MNHEY and SMNVEV (reference sequence). CDR3 nucleotide sequence: TGTGCCAGCAGTTTTCGACTAGCGGGAGGGAACTCCTACGAGCAGTACGTC. It translates to CASSFRLAGGNSYEQYV.